This T cell receptor beta chain was identified in a study of T cell responses to AZD1222 COVID-19 vaccine. There are 14 residues in the CDR3. Sequenced by immunoSEQ multiplex PCR; TCRdb stores in-frame clones only, minus some. The sample shows under 150,000 clones, about 88% of them seen only once. The specimen was peripheral blood, collected on day 0 of AZD1222 vaccination. The receptor's source is an adult in good health. The chain recombines TRBV21-1 with TRBJ2-1; the table names TRBD2, a call not compared with the DNA. TRBV21-1 is an annotated pseudogene. The CDR3 is CASSNGRTPNEQFF. The CDR3 DNA sequence: TGTGCCAGCAGCAACGGGAGGACGCCAAATGAGCAGTTCTTC.